Shown below are 14 T cell receptor beta chains from a single sample sequenced in a study of shared clonotypes between healthy human individuals. Naive CD8 populations comprised CD45RO-negative cells positively selected for CCR7, excluding terminally differentiated effector memory CD45RA+ cells. Repertoires were generated with immunoSEQ multiplex PCR, while TCRdb's copy carries only in-frame clones and drops some. The data contain about 2 million clones, approximately 95% of them singletons. Input material: naive CD8+ T cells sorted from blood. These receptors originate from a man younger than 35 in good health.

V usage is TRBV7-9 and J usage is TRBJ2-5; either TRBD1 or TRBD2 may fit D (5 bases each). CDR3 length: 16 residues. Germline assignment: CDR1 SEHNR and CDR2 FQNEAQ (reference sequence). Trimming pared 5 bases from V and 0 bases from J, leaving 16 bases between. DNA for the CDR3: TGTGCCAGCAGCCTCCTCGGGGCAGGGTACCAAGAGACCCAGTACTTC. Translation gives CASSLLGAGYQETQYF.

This chain joins TRBV5-1 and TRBJ2-3; D is uncertain. The CDR3 runs to 14 residues. The germline gives CDR1 SGHRS, CDR2 YFSETQ. V was shortened by 4 bases and J by 2 bases, with 11 bases between the two germline ends. DNA for the CDR3: TGCGCCAGCAGCCCAGCCGGGCCCACAGATACGCAGTATTTT. Its protein product is CASSPAGPTDTQYF. Full variable domain (missing parts from reference TRBV5-1 and TRBJ2-3): KAGVTQTPRYLIKTRGQQVTLSCSPISGHRSVSWYQQTPGQGLQFLFEYFSETQRNKGNFPGRFSGRQFSNSRSEMNVSTLELGDSALYLCASSPAGPTDTQYFGPGTRLTVL.

The CDR3 here is CASSLRGQGAARLDQETQYF. The DNA for the CDR3 is TGTGCCAGCAGTTTACGGGGACAGGGGGCGGCTCGTCTCGACCAAGAGACCCAGTACTTC. This chain joins TRBV28 and TRBJ2-5, with 12 positions matching TRBD1. V gave up 2 bases and J gave up 0 bases; unmatched junction bases: 13. The CDR3 runs 20 residues. Germline V CDR1 and CDR2: MDHEN, SYDVKM.

The rearrangement joins TRBV4-1 to TRBJ1-6, with 11 positions matching TRBD1. V lost 0 bases, J lost 9 bases, and 7 bases stayed unmatched. The germline V gene has CDR1 MGHRA and CDR2 YSYEKL. This CDR3 comprises 17 residues. CDR3 residues: CASSQDPAGQGVSPLHF. DNA of the CDR3: TGCGCCAGCAGCCAAGATCCGGCGGGACAGGGGGTTTCACCCCTCCACTTT.

The chain combines TRBV27 with TRBJ2-3; D gene unclear. CDR3 size: 16 residues. Germline loops: CDR1 MNHEY, CDR2 SMNVEV (reference sequence). Between the trimmed V and J ends, which lost 0 bases and 0 bases, there was a span of 10 bases. The chain's CDR3 is CASSLSWGSSTDTQYF. The CDR3 coding sequence is TGTGCCAGCAGTTTATCGTGGGGTTCTAGCACAGATACGCAGTATTTT.

The gene calls are TRBV27 and TRBJ2-1; 8 bases line up with TRBD2. Trimming took 5 bases from V and 5 from J; bases not matched to a gene: 5. The CDR3 consists of 14 residues. Germline V gives CDR1 MNHEY, CDR2 SMNVEV (reference sequence). The CDR3 is CASSDSGTHNEQFF. The CDR3 bases are TGTGCCAGCAGTGATAGCGGGACTCACAATGAGCAGTTCTTC.

The chain links TRBV5-6 to TRBJ1-4, with a possible D match to TRBD1 (6 bases). Germline assignment: CDR1 SGHDT and CDR2 YYEEEE. V was shortened by 1 base and J by 3 bases, with 10 bases between the two germline ends. This CDR3 is built from 15 residues. CDR3 nucleotide sequence: TGTGCCAGCAGCTTGTACAGGGAGGCTAATGAAAAACTGTTTTTT. Its translation is CASSLYREANEKLFF.

This chain links TRBV7-9 with TRBJ2-7; a possible D gene is TRBD2 (5 bases). The length of the CDR3 is 13 residues. V was shortened by 1 base and J by 6 bases, with 10 bases between the two germline ends. Germline V gene data show CDR1 as SEHNR and CDR2 as FQNEAQ (reference sequence). CDR3 amino acids: CASSLGSGGEQYF. CDR3 nucleotides: TGTGCCAGCAGCTTAGGTTCAGGAGGCGAGCAGTACTTC. The full variable domain, completed using reference TRBV7-9 and TRBJ2-7, is DTGVSQNPRHKITKRGQNVTFRCDPISEHNRLYWYRQTLGQGPEFLTYFQNEAQLEKSRLLSDRFSAERPKGSFSTLEIQRTEQGDSAMYLCASSLGSGGEQYFGPGTRLTVT.

As to this clone: The junction shows a germline mismatch at one end, possibly a read error. The CDR3 DNA reads TGCAGCGTTGAAGAGTCGGAGGGCTCCGCCTTC. Translation: CSVEESEGSAF. The V call is TRBV29-1, the J call TRBJ1-2, with D unresolved. The CDR3 length is 11 residues. CDR1 and CDR2 from the germline V gene are SQVTM and ANQGSEA.

The chain carries TRBV13 and TRBJ2-2; tentatively, D is TRBD2 (5 bases). The CDR3 covers 17 residues. Trimming pared 0 bases from V and 0 bases from J, leaving 11 bases between. CDR1 and CDR2 (germline): PRHDT, FYEKMQ (reference sequence). CDR3 bases: TGTGCCAGCAGCTTAGGCCGGGGTTTCGCGAACACCGGGGAGCTGTTTTTT. It codes for CASSLGRGFANTGELFF.

This clone was counted a few times. The rearrangement uses TRBV2 and TRBJ2-7; D possibly corresponds to TRBD2 (6 bases). V lost 4 bases to trimming and J lost 3 bases, with 13 bases between them. Germline CDR1 is SNHLY and CDR2 is FYNNEI. The CDR3 runs to 14 residues. The CDR3 bases are TGTGCCAGCAGTGGCGGGGAGAGGGGCTACGAGCAGTACTTC. Protein product: CASSGGERGYEQYF.

This rearrangement joins TRBV2 to TRBJ2-5; 10 bases map to TRBD2. Trimming removed 2 bases from V and 5 bases from J; junction bases left unmatched: 5. The CDR3 is 15 residues long. CDR1 is SNHLY and CDR2 is FYNNEI in the germline V gene. The DNA of the CDR3 is TGTGCCAGCAGTGAACTAGCGGGGGTAGGGGAGACCCAGTACTTC. It specifies CASSELAGVGETQYF.

V is TRBV7-2 and J is TRBJ2-2; the D gene is possibly TRBD1 (5 bases). CDR3 length equals 12 residues. Germline V gene sequence: CDR1 SGHTA, CDR2 FQGNSA. V was shortened by 4 bases and J by 5 bases, with 5 bases between the two germline ends. CDR3 residues: CASSYRTGELFF. The DNA for the CDR3 is TGTGCCAGCAGCTACAGGACCGGGGAGCTGTTTTTT.

This rearrangement joins TRBV7-9 to TRBJ2-7, with D perhaps TRBD2 (6 bases). Germline CDR1 is SEHNR and CDR2 is FQNEAQ (reference sequence). The V end lost 5 bases, the J end lost 2 bases, and 13 bases lay between the germline ends. The length of the CDR3 is 14 residues. CDR3 sequence reads: CASSPSGGTYEQYF. The DNA for the CDR3 is TGTGCCAGCAGCCCCTCCGGGGGTACCTACGAGCAGTACTTC.